Following are 29 T cell receptor beta chains from one sample sequenced in a study of T cell changes during pregnancy in multiple sclerosis (dated by TCRdb to between 2019 and 2020). The library was produced with the immunoSEQ multiplex PCR assay. Not all clones reach the TCRdb copy of this immuneACCESS table, which keeps in-frame sequences only. Checked studies attribute under half of the gap to unresolved V genes and leave the rest unexplained. This sample gives roughly 93,000 clones in total; about 92% of them show up just once. Roughly 2.1% of the sample goes to the ten largest clones. The specimen was peripheral blood, collected after pregnancy. These receptors all stem from a female donor in good health, enrolled as a control in a pregnancy study.

The chain uses TRBV7-2 and TRBJ2-1; D gene ambiguous. Trimming removed 0 bases from V and 4 bases from J, with 10 bases in between. Per germline, CDR1 SGHTA and CDR2 FQGNSA. The CDR3 covers 15 residues. CDR3 sequence reads: CASSLARSPYNEQFF. CDR3 bases: TGTGCCAGCAGCTTAGCGAGGTCTCCATACAATGAGCAGTTCTTC.

This clone has only one observation. The rearrangement joins TRBV9 to TRBJ2-3; TRBD2 matches 7 bases. J lost 2 bases, V lost 0 bases, and 3 bases had no gene match. Germline-derived CDR1 and CDR2 are SGDLS and YYNGEE. This CDR3 has 15 residues. The CDR3 nucleotides are TGTGCCAGCAGCGTAGACGGGGGGACCACAGATACGCAGTATTTT. Its translation is CASSVDGGTTDTQYF.

CDR3 coding DNA: TGTGCCAGCAGCCTCGACAGTATGAACACTGAAGCTTTCTTT. Its translation is CASSLDSMNTEAFF. This chain uses TRBV14 with TRBJ1-1, with D perhaps matching TRBD1 (5 bases). Per germline, CDR1 SGHDN and CDR2 FVKESK. V was clipped by 4 bases and J by 0 bases, with 9 bases between them. This CDR3 has 14 residues.

This sequence joins TRBV9 and TRBJ2-3, with D unclear. CDR1 and CDR2 from the germline V gene are SGDLS and YYNGEE. Trimming cost V 4 bases and J 6 bases, with 9 bases left between them. The CDR3 runs 12 residues. CDR3 bases: TGTGCCAGCAGCCAAAGCGAGGATACGCAGTATTTT. Translated, it gives CASSQSEDTQYF.

This chain links TRBV5-1 with TRBJ2-7, with D hard to call. Germline assignment: CDR1 SGHRS and CDR2 YFSETQ. Trimming cost V 0 bases and J 6 bases, with 13 bases left between them. The CDR3 consists of 14 residues. The CDR3 here is CASSLADWSGEQYF. The CDR3 DNA reads TGCGCCAGCAGCTTGGCCGACTGGAGTGGCGAGCAGTACTTC.

The V call is TRBV11-3, the J call TRBJ2-2; D might be TRBD2 (6 bases). The CDR3 sequence is 15 residues long. Trimming cost V 5 bases and J 2 bases, with 12 bases left between them. Germline V lookup: CDR1 SGHNT, CDR2 YENEEA. For the CDR3, the DNA is TGTGCCAGCAGCATTTGGGACTCTAACACCGGGGAGCTGTTTTTT. Protein sequence: CASSIWDSNTGELFF.

The V and J genes are TRBV6-4 and TRBJ2-5; 8 positions agree with TRBD2. This CDR3 region has 15 residues. Unmatched junction bases numbered 9, after V lost 8 bases and J lost 1 base. Germline values: CDR1 MRHNA, CDR2 SNTAGT. The CDR3 sequence: CASARGGGTQETQYF. The CDR3 nucleotides are TGTGCCAGCGCCAGAGGCGGGGGGACCCAAGAGACCCAGTACTTC.

V usage is TRBV10-3 and J usage is TRBJ1-2, with TRBD1 matching over 7 bases. Germline V gives CDR1 ENHRY, CDR2 SYGVKD. With 7 bases clipped from V and 2 bases from J, the junction kept 7 bases outside the gene matches. The CDR3 runs to 14 residues. The CDR3 DNA reads TGTGCCATCACCCAGCCAGGGGGAAACTATGGCTACACCTTC. Its protein product is CAITQPGGNYGYTF.

The sample holds one count of this clone. The genes are TRBV5-6 and TRBJ1-1; maybe TRBD1 (5 bases). V dropped 4 bases and J dropped 4 bases, with 8 bases sitting between them. CDR1 and CDR2 (germline): SGHDT, YYEEEE. This CDR3 has 12 amino acids. CDR3 residues: CASSRRGTEAFF. In DNA, the CDR3 is TGTGCCAGCAGCCGGAGGGGCACTGAAGCTTTCTTT. The full variable domain, its missing parts supplied by reference TRBV5-6 and TRBJ1-1, is DAGVTQSPTHLIKTRGQQVTLRCSPKSGHDTVSWYQQALGQGPQFIFQYYEEEERQRGNFPDRFSGHQFPNYSSELNVNALLLGDSALYLCASSRRGTEAFFGQGTRLTVV.

This chain connects TRBV10-3 to TRBJ2-3; a possible D gene is TRBD1 (5 bases). There are 11 residues in the CDR3. V was trimmed by 6 bases and J by 6 bases, leaving 7 bases between them. The germline V gene encodes CDR1 ENHRY and CDR2 SYGVKD. The CDR3 region has the DNA TGTGCCATCAGGTCAGGGGATACGCAGTATTTT. Amino acids: CAIRSGDTQYF.

The rearrangement joins TRBV18 to TRBJ1-1, with D hard to call. V was trimmed by 2 bases and J by 4 bases, leaving 14 bases between them. CDR1 is KGHSH, CDR2 LQKENI, per germline. The CDR3 covers 15 residues. The chain's CDR3 is CASSPGRIAGTEAFF. In DNA, the CDR3 is TGTGCCAGCTCACCAGGCAGGATTGCGGGCACTGAAGCTTTCTTT.

The chain carries TRBV29-1 and TRBJ1-5; 12 bases line up with TRBD1. The germline CDR1 and CDR2 sequences are SQVTM and ANQGSEA. The V segment lost 7 bases and the J segment 6 bases; nucleotides outside the gene matches: 7. The CDR3 totals 14 residues. In nucleotides, the CDR3 is TGCAGCGCCCGGGACAGGGGGCTAGGTCAGCCCCAGCATTTT. Translated: CSARDRGLGQPQHF.

This chain joins TRBV18 and TRBJ1-5; 9 bases agree with TRBD1. J gave up 4 bases and V 2 bases, and 0 bases lay outside the gene matches. The CDR3 runs to 14 residues. Germline loops: CDR1 KGHSH, CDR2 LQKENI. CDR3 DNA sequence: TGTGCCAGCTCACCAGGACAGGGGAATCAGCCCCAGCATTTT. This translates into CASSPGQGNQPQHF.

The chain uses TRBV6-4 and TRBJ1-2; D not certain. V was clipped by 4 bases and J by 4 bases, with 7 bases between them. CDR1 and CDR2 (germline): MRHNA, SNTAGT. CDR3 length equals 12 residues. The CDR3 is CASSADTYGYTF. CDR3 coding DNA: TGTGCCAGCAGTGCCGACACCTATGGCTACACCTTC.

The rearrangement joins TRBV5-1 to TRBJ2-7; tentatively, D is TRBD2 (5 bases). The CDR3 sequence is 14 residues long. Germline values: CDR1 SGHRS, CDR2 YFSETQ. V was pared by 3 bases and J by 3 bases, with 13 bases between. In nucleotides, the CDR3 is TGCGCCAGCAGCTCCTGGACTGGATTCTACGAGCAGTACTTC. Its translation: CASSSWTGFYEQYF.

The sample holds a few counts of this clone. The chain couples TRBV7-6 to TRBJ2-4; 15 positions match TRBD2. The ends lost 1 base at V and 6 bases at J; junction bases unmatched: 1. The V gene's germline CDR1 is SGHVS and CDR2 FNYEAQ. The CDR3 length is 16 residues. CDR3 region: CASSLGTSGGGNIQYF. For the CDR3, the DNA is TGTGCCAGCAGCTTAGGGACTAGCGGGGGGGGAAACATTCAGTACTTC.

The chain is built from TRBV5-1 and TRBJ2-3, with TRBD2 identical over 9 bases. J was trimmed by 0 bases and V by 2 bases; bases with no gene match: 1. CDR1 is SGHRS, CDR2 YFSETQ, per germline. The CDR3 has 15 residues. CDR3 in DNA: TGCGCCAGCAGCTTTAGCGGGGGAAGCACAGATACGCAGTATTTT. This sequence encodes CASSFSGGSTDTQYF.

The genes are TRBV7-3 and TRBJ2-3, with D unclear. Trimming removed 1 base from V and 1 base from J, with 18 bases in between. Germline V lookup: CDR1 SGHTA, CDR2 FQGTGA. The CDR3 is made up of 18 amino acids. The CDR3 coding sequence is TGTGCCAGCAGCTTAATGAGGTTGGCTACATGGGGCACAGATACGCAGTATTTT. Translating gives CASSLMRLATWGTDTQYF.

V is TRBV5-1 and J is TRBJ2-2; 14 bases agree with TRBD2. From germline, CDR1 is SGHRS and CDR2 YFSETQ. The CDR3 length is 17 residues. V was clipped by 7 bases and J by 4 bases; unmatched bases: 9. DNA of the CDR3: TGCGCCAGCCGTCATCGACTAGCGGGGGGGTTCACCGGGGAGCTGTTTTTT. Translated, it gives CASRHRLAGGFTGELFF.

This clone was observed a handful of times. This CDR3 reads CASRETRVVIGVREQYF. The CDR3 coding sequence is TGTGCCAGCAGGGAAACTCGCGTGGTAATCGGGGTTAGGGAGCAGTACTTC. The chain uses TRBV6-1 and TRBJ2-7; a possible D gene is TRBD2 (5 bases). Per germline, CDR1 MNHNS and CDR2 SASEGT. This CDR3 spans 17 amino acids. Trimming removed 6 bases from V and 7 bases from J, with 28 bases in between.

V gene TRBV7-2 combines with J gene TRBJ2-3, with D maybe TRBD2 (5 bases). The germline CDR1 and CDR2 sequences are SGHTA and FQGNSA. This CDR3 comprises 13 residues. V was cut by 5 bases and J by 2 bases, with 8 bases left in between. The CDR3 sequence: CASSHSATDTQYF. CDR3 nucleotide sequence: TGTGCCAGCAGCCATAGCGCCACAGATACGCAGTATTTT.

The V and J genes are TRBV7-2 and TRBJ2-7, with D possibly matching TRBD2 (6 bases). CDR1 SGHTA and CDR2 FQGNSA come from the germline V gene. The CDR3 runs 14 residues. Trimming left V 1 base short and J 7 bases short, with 14 bases between. CDR3 region: CASSLGFGGGEQYF. Here the CDR3 DNA reads TGTGCCAGCAGCTTAGGGTTCGGGGGAGGTGAGCAGTACTTC.

The chain has TRBV5-4 and TRBJ1-4; possible D gene TRBD1, 6 bases. The V and J ends lost 4 bases and 8 bases respectively, with 18 bases between them. The CDR3 is made up of 15 amino acids. Germline assignment: CDR1 SGHNT and CDR2 YYREEE (reference sequence). The CDR3 loop reads CASSPGGRLGEKLFF. The DNA of the CDR3 is TGTGCCAGCAGCCCGGGGGGCAGACTTGGGGAAAAACTGTTTTTT.

The rearrangement joins TRBV7-8 to TRBJ1-2; D not certain. V was cut by 1 base and J by 0 bases, with 12 bases left in between. The CDR3 has 16 residues. From germline, CDR1 is SGHVS and CDR2 FQNEAQ. The CDR3 DNA reads as TGTGCCAGCAGCTTAGGCGGTGGTGATTCTAACTATGGCTACACCTTC. It is translated as CASSLGGGDSNYGYTF.

J is TRBJ2-7 and V is TRBV10-2, with 7 bases matching TRBD1. Germline values: CDR1 WSHSY, CDR2 SAAADI. This CDR3 region has 14 residues. With V trimmed by 7 bases and J by 6 bases, 12 bases remained unmatched. CDR3: CASMGLQGNREQYF. CDR3 in DNA: TGCGCCAGCATGGGATTACAGGGGAATCGCGAGCAGTACTTC.

The chain carries TRBV6-5 and TRBJ1-1; D unresolved. This CDR3 has 13 residues. Germline V lookup: CDR1 MNHEY, CDR2 SVGAGI. With 8 bases removed from V and 5 bases from J, the gap between germline ends came to 15 bases. CDR3 coding DNA: TGTGCCAGCTCCCGAGGAGGGCGGACTGAAGCTTTCTTT. This encodes CASSRGGRTEAFF.

J is TRBJ1-5 and V is TRBV7-3; D might be TRBD1 (6 bases). CDR1 is SGHTA and CDR2 is FQGTGA in the germline V gene. The CDR3 extends over 12 amino acids. The germline V and J ends were trimmed by 5 bases and 9 bases, with 11 bases remaining between them. As DNA, the CDR3 is TGTGCCAGCAGCCCTGGGGGCGGGCCCCAGCATTTT. Residues: CASSPGGGPQHF.

This chain connects TRBV7-9 to TRBJ2-2; TRBD2 agrees at 8 bases. Germline V CDR1 and CDR2: SEHNR, FQNEAQ (reference sequence). This CDR3 is 18 amino acids long. With 4 bases clipped from V and 0 bases from J, the junction kept 10 bases outside the gene matches. The CDR3 nucleotides read TGTGCCAGCAGCTCCTTAAGCGGGGGCCCTACGAACACCGGGGAGCTGTTTTTT. Its protein is CASSSLSGGPTNTGELFF.

This chain joins TRBV6-1 and TRBJ1-2; 8 nucleotides line up with TRBD1. V was clipped by 8 bases and J by 4 bases; unmatched bases: 6. There are 13 residues in the CDR3. CDR1 MNHNS and CDR2 SASEGT come from the germline V gene. CDR3 coding DNA: TGTGCCAGCCGGCGTGGACAGGGCTATGGCTACACCTTC. Translated, it gives CASRRGQGYGYTF.